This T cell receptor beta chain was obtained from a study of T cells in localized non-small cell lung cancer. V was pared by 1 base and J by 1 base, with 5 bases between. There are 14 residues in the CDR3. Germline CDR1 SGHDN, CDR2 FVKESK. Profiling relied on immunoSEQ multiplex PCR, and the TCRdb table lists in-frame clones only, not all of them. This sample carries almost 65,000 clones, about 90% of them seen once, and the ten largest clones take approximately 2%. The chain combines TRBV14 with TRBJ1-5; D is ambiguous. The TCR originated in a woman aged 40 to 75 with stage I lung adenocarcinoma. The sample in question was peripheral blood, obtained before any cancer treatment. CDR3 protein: CASSQGASNQPQHF. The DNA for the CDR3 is TGTGCCAGCAGCCAAGGAGCAAGCAATCAGCCCCAGCATTTT.